This is a list of T cell receptor beta chains from one sample in a study of T cells in localized non-small cell lung cancer. The table came from immunoSEQ multiplex PCR; TCRdb's copy has only in-frame clones and leaves some out. Among tens of thousands of clones listed, about 80% were seen once. The specimen was peripheral blood, collected before any cancer treatment. The receptor set was obtained from a man between 40 and 69 years old with stage I squamous cell lung carcinoma. The CDR3 runs from the conserved cysteine through the conserved F or W. Fields, in order: clone size, J gene, CDR3 length, V gene, D gene, CDR3 DNA, CDR3 protein. The D gene is left open where the match is weak. Clone sizes are given selectively: once, few, many, or a class where the clone is expanded.

size: few
J: TRBJ1-1
length: 16
V: TRBV2
D: NA
DNA: TGTGCCAGCAGGGTTCAGGGACGGTTACCGAACACTGAAGCTTTCTTT
CDR3: CASRVQGRLPNTEAFF

size: NA
J: TRBJ2-5
length: 14
V: TRBV6-6
D: NA
DNA: TGTGCCAGCGTCTACTTCGGGGGATCAGAGACCCAGTACTTC
CDR3: CASVYFGGSETQYF

size: NA
J: TRBJ1-5
length: 14
V: TRBV6-6
D: NA
DNA: TGTGCCAGCAGCACCAGCAATAGCAATCAGCCCCAGCATTTT
CDR3: CASSTSNSNQPQHF

size: NA
J: TRBJ2-2
length: 16
V: TRBV7-2
D: TRBD2
DNA: TGTGCCAGCAGGGAACTAGCGGGGGGTTATTCCGGGGAGCTGTTTTTT
CDR3: CASRELAGGYSGELFF

size: NA
J: TRBJ2-2
length: 17
V: TRBV7-2
D: NA
DNA: TGTGCCAGCAGCTTCTCCATCTTTTTCCCAAACACCGGGGAGCTGTTTTTT
CDR3: CASSFSIFFPNTGELFF

size: NA
J: TRBJ1-1
length: 13
V: TRBV19
D: NA
DNA: TGTGCCAGTAGTATAGATCAAGGAGGACGAGCTTTCTTT
CDR3: CASSIDQGGRAFF

size: NA
J: TRBJ2-5
length: 15
V: TRBV9
D: NA
DNA: TGTGCCAGCAGCGGACAGTCGGGTTTCCAGGAGACCCAGTACTTC
CDR3: CASSGQSGFQETQYF

size: NA
J: TRBJ1-3
length: 13
V: TRBV6-1
D: NA
DNA: TGTGCCAGCAGTGGCCGCTCTGGAAACACCATATATTTT
CDR3: CASSGRSGNTIYF

size: NA
J: TRBJ1-4
length: 16
V: TRBV28
D: TRBD1
DNA: TGTGCCAGCAGAAGCTTACCGGGACAGGGCAATGAAAAACTGTTTTTT
CDR3: CASRSLPGQGNEKLFF

size: few
J: TRBJ2-7
length: 15
V: TRBV7-3
D: TRBD1
DNA: TGTGCCAGCAGCCCAGCGGGGACAGGGACCTACGAGCAGTACTTC
CDR3: CASSPAGTGTYEQYF

size: few
J: TRBJ2-1
length: 16
V: TRBV12-5
D: NA
DNA: TGTGCTAGTGCTTACTTGGAAGGGGCAGCCTACAATGAGCAGTTCTTC
CDR3: CASAYLEGAAYNEQFF

size: NA
J: TRBJ2-7
length: 15
V: TRBV5-4
D: TRBD1
DNA: TGTGCCAGCAGCTTCCCAGACAGGGGGGGCTACGAGCAGTACTTC
CDR3: CASSFPDRGGYEQYF

size: few
J: TRBJ1-1
length: 12
V: TRBV7-8
D: NA
DNA: TGTGCCAGCAGCACCCGGACTTCTGAAGCTTTCTTT
CDR3: CASSTRTSEAFF

size: few
J: TRBJ1-4
length: 15
V: TRBV5-5
D: TRBD1
DNA: TGTGCCAGCAGCTACCCCGGGACAGTCTATGAAAAACTGTTTTTT
CDR3: CASSYPGTVYEKLFF

size: NA
J: TRBJ2-7
length: 16
V: TRBV6-5
D: NA
DNA: TGTGCCAGCAGTTACTCGAGTCGGACAGGGAGGGACGAGCAGTACTTC
CDR3: CASSYSSRTGRDEQYF